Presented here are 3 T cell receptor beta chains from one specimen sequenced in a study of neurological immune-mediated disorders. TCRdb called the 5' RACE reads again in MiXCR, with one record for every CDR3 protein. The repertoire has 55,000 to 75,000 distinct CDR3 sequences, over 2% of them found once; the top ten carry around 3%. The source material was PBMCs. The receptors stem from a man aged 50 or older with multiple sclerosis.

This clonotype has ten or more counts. Here the CDR3 reads CASQRQGNTEAFF. CDR3 in DNA: TGTGCCAGCCAGAGACAGGGGAACACTGAAGCTTTCTTT. The V call is TRBV12-3 or TRBV12-4, the J call TRBJ1-1; 7 nucleotides align to TRBD1. This CDR3 has 13 amino acids. Trimming cost V 8 bases and J 1 base; bases outside gene matches: 4.

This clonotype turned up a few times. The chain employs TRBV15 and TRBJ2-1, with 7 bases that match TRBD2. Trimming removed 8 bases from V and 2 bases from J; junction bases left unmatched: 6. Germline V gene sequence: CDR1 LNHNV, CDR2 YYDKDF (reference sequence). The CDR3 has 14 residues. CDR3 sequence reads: CATRFAGAYNEQFF. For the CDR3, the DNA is TGTGCCACCCGCTTTGCGGGGGCCTACAATGAGCAGTTCTTC. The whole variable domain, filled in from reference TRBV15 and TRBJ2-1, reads DAMVIQNPRYQVTQFGKPVTLSCSQTLNHNVMYWYQQKSSQAPKLLFHYYDKDFNNEADTPDNFQSRRPNTSFCFLDIRSPGLGDTAMYLCATRFAGAYNEQFFGPGTRLTVL.

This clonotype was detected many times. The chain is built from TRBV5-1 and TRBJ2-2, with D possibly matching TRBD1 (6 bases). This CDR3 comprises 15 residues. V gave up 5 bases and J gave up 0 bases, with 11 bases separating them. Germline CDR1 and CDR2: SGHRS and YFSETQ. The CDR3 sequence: CASSPGDTNTGELFF. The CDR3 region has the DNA TGCGCCAGCAGTCCCGGGGACACGAACACCGGGGAGCTGTTTTTT. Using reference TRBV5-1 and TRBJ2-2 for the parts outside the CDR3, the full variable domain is KAGVTQTPRYLIKTRGQQVTLSCSPISGHRSVSWYQQTPGQGLQFLFEYFSETQRNKGNFPGRFSGRQFSNSRSEMNVSTLELGDSALYLCASSPGDTNTGELFFGEGSRLTVL.